This entry concerns a single T cell receptor (beta chain). PCR primers comprised 60 Vbeta and 13 Jbeta primers. TCRdb's copy holds only in-frame clones and misses some; the assay was immunoSEQ multiplex PCR. The sample shows around 190,000 clones, and roughly 0.98% sits with its ten largest clones. The CDR3 has 14 residues. V dropped 2 bases and J dropped 0 bases, with 7 bases sitting between them. Germline lookup yields CDR1 SNHLY and CDR2 FYNNEI. This entry is derived from a study of cytomegalovirus exposure and HLA in healthy donors. The specimen was PBMCs. This sequence joins TRBV2 and TRBJ1-2; D is possibly TRBD1 (5 bases). This TCR was recovered from a woman younger than 45 in good health and CMV-seropositive. CDR3: CASSERGANYGYTF. The DNA of the CDR3 is TGTGCCAGCAGTGAACGGGGGGCTAACTATGGCTACACCTTC.